This T cell receptor beta chain was observed in a study of blood T cell repertoires in COVID-19. About the research overall: The cDNA or gDNA used as material had been derived from T cells, B-cell-depleted T cells, or PBMCs.

The repertoire was sequenced with immunoSEQ multiplex PCR; TCRdb's copy has only in-frame clones and lacks some. Altogether approximately 110,000 clones are present, under 90% being singletons, with the ten largest covering approximately 7%. CDR1 is MNHNS, CDR2 SASEGT, per germline. This CDR3 has 14 residues. V lost 2 bases, J lost 1 base, and 8 bases lay in between. The rearrangement links TRBV6-1 to TRBJ1-2; no definite D call. This receptor was obtained from a woman aged 45-65 years with acute or convalescent COVID-19. Sequenced sample: peripheral blood. In DNA, the CDR3 is TGTGCCAGCAGTGAATTCCGGGATAACTATGGCTACACCTTC. Translated, it gives CASSEFRDNYGYTF.